The 19 T cell receptor beta chains below come from one sample, sequenced in a study of blood T cell repertoires in COVID-19. TCRdb keeps only in-frame clones here, not all; method: immunoSEQ multiplex PCR. The profile shows roughly 250,000 clones, around 86% of them singletons. The sequenced material came from PBMCs or T cells enriched from blood (not recorded which). The receptors stem from a woman in her thirties or forties with acute COVID-19.

The chain joins TRBV7-9 to TRBJ2-7; tentative D call: TRBD1 (6 bases). Trimming took off 5 bases at V and 1 base at J, with 21 bases between the two ends. The length of the CDR3 is 17 residues. Germline assignment: CDR1 SEHNR and CDR2 FQNEAQ (reference sequence). Written as DNA, the CDR3 is TGTGCCAGCAGCCGAAGCAACACAGGGCCGAATTCCTACGAGCAGTACTTC. Its translation is CASSRSNTGPNSYEQYF.

The CDR3 region is CASSILGYQHGEQFF. The CDR3 bases are TGTGCCAGTAGTATTCTAGGCTACCAGCATGGTGAGCAGTTCTTC. J is TRBJ2-1 and V is TRBV19, with D hard to call. V gave up 3 bases and J gave up 9 bases, with 18 bases separating them. This CDR3 has 15 amino acids. Germline loops: CDR1 LNHDA, CDR2 SQIVND (reference sequence).

The rearrangement links TRBV7-9 to TRBJ2-6; 9 bases map to TRBD1. V trimming: 4 bases; J trimming: 4 bases; junction bases outside the gene matches: 8. Per the germline V gene, CDR1 is SEHNR and CDR2 is FQNEAQ (reference sequence). This CDR3 comprises 17 residues. The CDR3 sequence: CASSSQGALSGANVLTF. CDR3 bases: TGTGCCAGCAGCTCACAGGGGGCACTCTCCGGGGCCAACGTCCTGACTTTC.

This sequence joins TRBV4-1 and TRBJ1-2; TRBD1 is a possible D gene (5 bases). Germline V gene lookup returns CDR1 MGHRA and CDR2 YSYEKL. This CDR3 region has 14 residues. The ends were cut back, 1 base at V and 4 bases at J, with 10 bases in the middle. The CDR3 DNA reads as TGCGCCAGCAGCCAAGGTGCAGGGTCCTATGGCTACACCTTC. Its protein product is CASSQGAGSYGYTF.

The chain combines TRBV3-1 (or the pseudogene TRBV3-2) with TRBJ1-6; D remains unclear. V was pared by 0 bases and J by 0 bases, with 9 bases between. The CDR3 loop spans 17 amino acids. Germline assignment: CDR1 LGHDT and CDR2 YNNKEL (reference sequence). The CDR3 sequence is CASSQDFGSSYNSPLHF. The CDR3 coding sequence is TGTGCCAGCAGCCAAGATTTCGGGAGCTCCTATAATTCACCCCTCCACTTT.

The chain joins TRBV9 to TRBJ1-2; D not certain. V dropped 0 bases and J dropped 0 bases, with 9 bases sitting between them. This CDR3 spans 15 amino acids. Germline-derived CDR1 and CDR2 are SGDLS and YYNGEE. The CDR3 sequence: CASSVDPNPNYGYTF. The CDR3 DNA sequence: TGTGCCAGCAGCGTAGATCCTAACCCTAACTATGGCTACACCTTC.

V gene TRBV3-1 (or the pseudogene TRBV3-2) combines with J gene TRBJ1-2; no clear D gene. The CDR3 extends over 15 amino acids. Germline lookup yields CDR1 LGHDT and CDR2 YNNKEL (reference sequence). V was trimmed by 0 bases and J by 4 bases, leaving 12 bases between them. The CDR3 DNA sequence: TGTGCCAGCAGCCAAGACGCCAGCGTAACCTATGGCTACACCTTC. Protein product: CASSQDASVTYGYTF.

V usage is TRBV6-2 or TRBV6-3 and J usage is TRBJ1-5, with TRBD1 identical over 8 bases. The trim removed 6 bases at V and 4 bases at J, leaving 5 bases unmatched. This CDR3 has 14 amino acids. In germline, CDR1 is MNHEY, CDR2 SVGEGT. CDR3 amino acids: CASSEGQVNQPQHF. CDR3 nucleotides: TGTGCCAGCAGCGAGGGACAGGTTAATCAGCCCCAGCATTTT.

This chain connects TRBV20-1 to TRBJ1-6; the D is unclear. CDR3 length: 13 amino acids. The V gene's germline CDR1 is DFQATT and CDR2 SNEGSKA (reference sequence). V shed 3 bases and J shed 6 bases, with 9 bases lying between them. The CDR3 loop is CSASIRTNSPLHF. The CDR3 DNA is TGCAGTGCTAGTATCAGAACTAATTCACCCCTCCACTTT.

This sequence joins TRBV9 and TRBJ2-7, with 9 bases lining up with TRBD2. The CDR3 totals 17 residues. The junction had 9 bases not matched to a gene; V was cut back by 0 bases and J by 2 bases. CDR1 is SGDLS and CDR2 is YYNGEE in the germline V gene. CDR3 residues: CASSVGLTSGYTYEQYF. The CDR3 nucleotides are TGTGCCAGCAGCGTAGGCCTTACTAGCGGGTACACCTACGAGCAGTACTTC. Full variable domain (remainder filled in from reference TRBV9 and TRBJ2-7): DSGVTQTPKHLITATGQRVTLRCSPRSGDLSVYWYQQSLDQGLQFLIQYYNGEERAKGNILERFSAQQFPDLHSELNLSSLELGDSALYFCASSVGLTSGYTYEQYFGPGTRLTVT.

The genes are TRBV12-5 and TRBJ2-2; D is perhaps TRBD2 (6 bases). Germline loops: CDR1 LGHNT, CDR2 FRNRAP. This CDR3 has 15 amino acids. Trimming pared 3 bases from V and 5 bases from J, leaving 13 bases between. CDR3 residues: CASGLSGEKTGELFF. The CDR3 nucleotides are TGTGCTAGTGGTTTATCGGGGGAGAAGACCGGGGAGCTGTTTTTT.

This sequence joins TRBV5-4 and TRBJ2-2; 9 positions agree with TRBD1. There are 15 residues in the CDR3. J gave up 2 bases and V 5 bases, and 4 bases lay outside the gene matches. Germline-derived CDR1 and CDR2 are SGHNT and YYREEE (reference sequence). DNA for the CDR3: TGTGCCAGCAGGCCACAGGGGGCAAACACCGGGGAGCTGTTTTTT. Protein sequence: CASRPQGANTGELFF.

A single count supports this clone. This rearrangement joins TRBV7-8 to TRBJ1-2, with D hard to call. The germline gives CDR1 SGHVS, CDR2 FQNEAQ. Trimming shortened V by 5 bases and J by 8 bases, and 18 bases separated the two germline ends. The CDR3 runs to 14 residues. The chain's CDR3 is CASSVDPSGRGYTF. The DNA for the CDR3 is TGTGCCAGCAGCGTGGATCCCAGCGGGAGAGGCTACACCTTC.

The CDR3 bases are TGCGCCAGCAGCTTGCGGGAGAGGTACACCGGGGAGCTGTTTTTT. This codes for CASSLRERYTGELFF. This chain links TRBV5-1 with TRBJ2-2, with D possibly TRBD2 on 6 matching bases. The CDR3 extends over 15 amino acids. Deletions cut 1 base from V and 3 bases from J, with 10 bases between. Germline V gene sequence: CDR1 SGHRS, CDR2 YFSETQ.

This chain joins TRBV10-3 and TRBJ1-3; D is perhaps TRBD1 (5 bases). This CDR3 region has 14 residues. V shed 4 bases and J shed 0 bases, with 7 bases lying between them. CDR1 is ENHRY and CDR2 is SYGVKD in the germline V gene. In DNA form, the CDR3 reads TGTGCCATCAGTGGTAGGGGCTCTGGAAACACCATATATTTT. Translating it yields CAISGRGSGNTIYF.

The gene calls are TRBV7-6 and TRBJ2-2; D possibly corresponds to TRBD2 (5 bases). In germline, CDR1 is SGHVS, CDR2 FNYEAQ. The CDR3 covers 16 residues. The V and J ends lost 5 bases and 2 bases respectively, with 15 bases between them. CDR3 region: CASSPFRSENTGELFF. CDR3 coding DNA: TGTGCCAGCAGCCCCTTTCGTAGCGAAAACACCGGGGAGCTGTTTTTT.

The rearrangement links TRBV19 to TRBJ2-7; 13 bases agree with TRBD2. Germline V lookup: CDR1 LNHDA, CDR2 SQIVND (reference sequence). V trimming: 3 bases; J trimming: 4 bases; junction bases outside the gene matches: 6. The CDR3 is made up of 16 amino acids. CDR3 in DNA: TGTGCCAGTAGTATGGGACTAGCGGGATACTCTTACGAGCAGTACTTC. It is translated as CASSMGLAGYSYEQYF.

Here the CDR3 reads CASSPPMSGVNNEQFF. In nucleotides, the CDR3 is TGTGCCAGCTCACCACCGATGTCGGGAGTTAATAATGAGCAGTTCTTC. The chain recombines TRBV18 with TRBJ2-1; possible D gene TRBD2, 6 bases. There are 16 residues in the CDR3. With 0 bases removed from V and 7 bases from J, the gap between germline ends came to 16 bases. Germline CDR1 reads KGHSH; CDR2 reads LQKENI.

The rearrangement uses TRBV11-3 and TRBJ2-2; D remains unclear. V lost 6 bases and J lost 1, with 12 bases in between. Germline CDR1 is SGHNT and CDR2 is YENEEA. There are 15 residues in the CDR3. CDR3 bases: TGTGCCAGCAGTGTCTCGGGTCGGAACACCGGGGAGCTGTTTTTT. It specifies CASSVSGRNTGELFF.